This TCR beta chain appears in the sequencing data of a study of blood T cell repertoires in COVID-19. Across the whole study: Collection of acute and convalescent COVID-19 samples took place in the United States, Italy and Spain. Sources were T cells, B-cell-depleted T cells, or PBMCs; the material itself was cDNA or gDNA.

Germline CDR1 WSHSY, CDR2 SAAADI. The CDR3 is 14 residues long. The V segment lost 7 bases and the J segment 7 bases; nucleotides outside the gene matches: 8. In the authors' methods: Amplification from reference gene primers served as the basis for estimated nucleated cell counts. Sequencing used immunoSEQ multiplex PCR; TCRdb keeps in-frame clones, though not all of them. The D gene and trimming were derived from the DNA, and the V and J assignments and clone size from that table. Here the sample spans about 89,000 clones, 81% being singletons. This clonotype originated in an elderly woman with acute or convalescent COVID-19. The sequenced sample was peripheral blood. The chain combines TRBV10-2 with TRBJ1-5; 9 positions agree with TRBD1. CDR3 coding DNA: TGCGCCAGCACCGGACAGGGGAGGGACCAGCCCCAGCATTTT. This gives the protein CASTGQGRDQPQHF.